Listed below are T cell receptor beta chains from one sample, sequenced in a study of technical replicates of blood from a few donors. Measured with immunoSEQ multiplex PCR; TCRdb has only the in-frame clones, and not every one. Found here are over 25,000 clones, just over 90% of them singletons; the top ten hold around 4.1%. The sequencing sample was made of PBMCs. All receptors derive from a human donor in good health. Some clones in this sample may be carry-over from other donors' samples. The CDR3 runs from the conserved cysteine through the conserved F or W. Fields, in order: V gene, J gene, D gene, clone size, CDR3 protein, CDR3 DNA. A D gene is named only where the DNA matches it firmly. Size tells how often a clone was seen (once, few, many) or the class of an expanded clone, and some rows leave it out.

TRBV5-1	TRBJ2-1	TRBD2	-	CASSLAGDGDEQFF	TGCGCCAGCAGTCTGGCGGGAGATGGGGATGAGCAGTTCTTC
TRBV5-6	TRBJ1-5	-	-	CASSNRGFSNQPQHF	TGTGCCAGCAGCAACCGAGGTTTTAGCAATCAGCCCCAGCATTTT
TRBV7-8	TRBJ1-5	-	once	CASSRSNSNQPQHF	TGTGCCAGCAGTCGGAGTAATAGCAATCAGCCCCAGCATTTT
TRBV5-1	TRBJ2-7	-	-	CASRPDAITGYEQYF	TGCGCCAGCAGGCCGGACGCGATAACAGGGTACGAGCAGTACTTC
TRBV5-1	TRBJ2-2	-	-	CASRQDANTGELFF	TGCGCCAGCAGACAGGATGCGAACACCGGGGAGCTGTTTTTT
TRBV19	TRBJ2-7	-	-	CASSQLLGGEQYF	TGTGCCAGTAGTCAGTTATTGGGGGGCGAGCAGTACTTC
TRBV6-5	TRBJ2-1	-	-	CASSYSLTAPYNEQFF	TGTGCCAGCAGTTACTCGTTAACAGCCCCCTACAATGAGCAGTTCTTC
TRBV25-1	TRBJ1-2	TRBD1	once	CASSESSGQGLFGYTF	TGTGCCAGCAGTGAGTCCTCGGGACAGGGTTTGTTCGGCTACACCTTC
TRBV9	TRBJ2-7	TRBD2	-	CASSPRLAGHEQYF	TGTGCCAGCAGCCCCCGACTAGCGGGCCACGAGCAGTACTTC
TRBV6-1	TRBJ2-5	-	-	CASSEAGAAAQYF	TGTGCCAGCAGTGAAGCAGGGGCCGCCGCCCAGTACTTC
TRBV6-1	TRBJ1-6	-	-	CASSEAPGYSPLHF	TGTGCCAGCAGTGAAGCCCCAGGGTATTCACCCCTCCACTTT
TRBV18	TRBJ2-7	TRBD1	-	CASSRKNRGDVNEQYF	TGTGCCAGCTCACGCAAAAACAGGGGTGATGTCAACGAGCAGTACTTC
TRBV6-5	TRBJ1-1	TRBD1	-	CASSPRGRFAFF	TGTGCCAGCAGCCCCAGGGGGCGTTTTGCTTTCTTT
TRBV25-1	TRBJ2-2	TRBD1	-	CASSDLQGARTGELFF	TGTGCCAGCAGTGATCTACAGGGGGCGCGGACCGGGGAGCTGTTTTTT
TRBV7-2	TRBJ2-1	TRBD2	-	CASSFGGRGEQFF	TGTGCCAGCAGCTTTGGCGGGAGGGGCGAGCAGTTCTTC
TRBV11-2	TRBJ1-2	TRBD1	-	CASSLDRGQGSGYTF	TGTGCCAGCAGCTTAGATCGGGGACAGGGGAGTGGCTACACCTTC
TRBV19	TRBJ2-7	-	-	CASSIAVAGLWEQYF	TGTGCCAGTAGTATCGCAGTCGCGGGTCTATGGGAGCAGTACTTC
TRBV4-1	TRBJ2-1	TRBD2	-	CASSRVAGGANEQFF	TGCGCCAGCAGCCGAGTAGCGGGGGGGGCCAATGAGCAGTTCTTC
TRBV6-5	TRBJ2-4	-	-	CASSYSGGPGKNIQYF	TGTGCCAGCAGTTACTCCGGAGGGCCGGGCAAAAACATTCAGTACTTC
TRBV7-9	TRBJ1-1	-	-	CASSFGDRNTEAFF	TGTGCCAGCAGCTTCGGAGACAGGAACACTGAAGCTTTCTTT
TRBV5-1	TRBJ2-7	-	-	CASSPLTGQDGEQYF	TGCGCCAGCAGCCCCTTAACAGGTCAGGACGGCGAGCAGTACTTC
TRBV6-1	TRBJ2-1	-	-	CASSAEGGEQFF	TGTGCCAGCAGTGCGGAGGGAGGTGAGCAGTTCTTC
TRBV5-4	TRBJ2-1	TRBD2	-	CASGRGGASSSYNEQFF	TGTGCCAGCGGCCGGGGGGGGGCTTCTAGCTCCTACAATGAGCAGTTCTTC
TRBV12-5	TRBJ2-5	TRBD2	-	CASGLRGEETQYF	TGTGCTAGTGGTTTGCGGGGGGAAGAGACCCAGTACTTC
TRBV9	TRBJ1-2	TRBD1	-	CASSVGDRGPRGYTF	TGTGCCAGCAGCGTAGGGGACAGGGGGCCTCGTGGCTACACCTTC
TRBV13	TRBJ2-7	-	-	CASSRGGGIYYEQYF	TGTGCCAGCAGCCGGGGAGGGGGAATATACTACGAGCAGTACTTC
TRBV27	TRBJ2-7	TRBD2	-	CASSPEAGDFYEQYF	TGTGCCAGCAGTCCGGAAGCGGGAGACTTCTACGAGCAGTACTTC
TRBV27	TRBJ1-6	-	few	CASSLAQNNSPLHF	TGTGCCAGCAGTTTAGCACAAAATAATTCACCCCTCCACTTT
TRBV2	TRBJ2-7	TRBD1	-	CASSDRGFTGQYF	TGTGCCAGCAGTGACAGGGGGTTTACCGGGCAGTACTTC
TRBV4-1	TRBJ2-1	-	-	CASSQDPVREQFF	TGCGCCAGCAGCCAAGATCCTGTCCGTGAGCAGTTCTTC
TRBV5-6	TRBJ2-1	-	-	CASSLRRNYNEQFF	TGTGCCAGCAGCTTGAGGAGGAACTACAATGAGCAGTTCTTC
TRBV9	TRBJ2-7	-	-	CASSPRRDSYYEQYF	TGTGCCAGCAGCCCGCGCCGGGATTCATATTACGAGCAGTACTTC
TRBV6-6	TRBJ2-1	TRBD1	-	CASSYTRQGNEQFF	TGTGCCAGCAGTTACACCAGACAGGGAAATGAGCAGTTCTTC
TRBV7-2	TRBJ1-5	TRBD1	-	CASRSGTGNQPQHF	TGTGCCAGCAGATCCGGGACAGGGAATCAGCCCCAGCATTTT
TRBV5-1	TRBJ2-7	-	-	CASSPNTGNSYEQYF	TGCGCCAGCAGCCCAAACACAGGGAACTCCTACGAGCAGTACTTC
TRBV6-5	TRBJ2-2	-	once	CASRGTGELFF	TGTGCCAGCCGGGGCACCGGGGAGCTGTTTTTT
TRBV5-4	TRBJ1-1	TRBD1	-	CASSRRQGKDTEAFF	TGTGCCAGCAGCCGCCGACAGGGGAAGGACACTGAAGCTTTCTTT
TRBV25-1	TRBJ1-6	TRBD1	-	CASSGMTGDNSPLHF	TGTGCCAGCAGTGGGATGACAGGGGATAATTCACCCCTCCACTTT
TRBV7-9	TRBJ2-7	-	-	CASSLAGASEVDEQYF	TGTGCCAGCAGCTTAGCAGGGGCTTCTGAGGTCGACGAGCAGTACTTC
TRBV27	TRBJ2-2	TRBD2	-	CASGQYIGRWMREGDTGELFF	TGTGCCAGCGGACAGTACATAGGGCGGTGGATGCGGGAGGGGGACACCGGGGAGCTGTTTTTT
TRBV7-3	TRBJ1-2	-	-	CASSLNVGSGYTF	TGTGCCAGCAGCTTAAACGTAGGGAGTGGCTACACCTTC
TRBV30	TRBJ1-6	TRBD1	-	CAWGGQGVLTLHF	TGTGCCTGGGGAGGACAGGGGGTGTTAACCCTCCACTTT
TRBV29-1	TRBJ2-3	TRBD1	few	CSARTGFTDTQYF	TGCAGCGCACGGACAGGGTTCACAGATACGCAGTATTTT
TRBV6-6	TRBJ2-1	TRBD2	-	CASRALGGGYNEQFF	TGTGCCAGCAGGGCCCTTGGCGGGGGGTACAATGAGCAGTTCTTC
TRBV4-3	TRBJ2-5	TRBD1	-	CASSQDPQGAWETQYF	TGCGCCAGCAGCCAAGATCCCCAGGGGGCGTGGGAGACCCAGTACTTC
TRBV29-1	TRBJ1-1	-	-	CSVDAVGTEAFF	TGCAGCGTTGACGCGGTGGGCACTGAAGCTTTCTTT
TRBV7-2	TRBJ2-1	TRBD2	-	CASSLVERLAGGYNEQFF	TGTGCCAGCAGCTTAGTAGAACGGCTAGCGGGGGGTTACAATGAGCAGTTCTTC
TRBV29-1	TRBJ2-1	TRBD2	-	CSVVFAGVPHEQFF	TGCAGCGTTGTTTTCGCGGGAGTCCCACATGAGCAGTTCTTC
TRBV4-1	TRBJ2-5	TRBD2	-	CASSRGERGGLGETQYF	TGCGCCAGCAGCCGAGGGGAGCGGGGGGGCCTCGGGGAGACCCAGTACTTC
TRBV7-2	TRBJ1-5	-	-	CASSTQSNQPQHF	TGTGCCAGCAGCACACAGAGCAATCAGCCCCAGCATTTT
TRBV7-9	TRBJ1-1	-	-	CASSLATRGAGENTEAFF	TGTGCCAGCAGCTTAGCGACCCGGGGGGCGGGGGAGAACACTGAAGCTTTCTTT
TRBV29-1	TRBJ2-1	TRBD2	-	CSGSTSGNEQFF	TGCAGCGGATCTACTAGCGGCAATGAGCAGTTCTTC
TRBV10-2	TRBJ2-7	-	-	CASSGSSYEQYF	TGCGCCAGCAGTGGCAGTTCGTACGAGCAGTACTTC
TRBV5-1	TRBJ1-1	-	-	CASSLGRRPEATEAFF	TGCGCCAGCAGCTTGGGAAGGCGGCCTGAGGCCACTGAAGCTTTCTTT
TRBV5-6	TRBJ2-3	-	-	CASSRLAYLTDTQYF	TGTGCCAGCAGCCGGCTAGCCTACCTCACAGATACGCAGTATTTT
TRBV6-1	TRBJ2-2	-	-	CASSERPGDHTGELFF	TGTGCCAGCAGTGAAAGGCCAGGGGACCACACCGGGGAGCTGTTTTTT
TRBV30	TRBJ1-4	TRBD1	-	CAWSVPGQGGAEKLFF	TGTGCCTGGAGTGTCCCGGGACAGGGAGGGGCTGAAAAACTGTTTTTT
TRBV2	TRBJ1-6	-	-	CASKYRDLNNSPLHF	TGTGCCAGCAAGTACAGAGACCTAAATAATTCACCCCTCCACTTT
TRBV5-1	TRBJ2-1	TRBD2	-	CASSFERGEYNEQFF	TGCGCCAGCAGCTTTGAGCGGGGGGAATACAATGAGCAGTTCTTC
TRBV9	TRBJ2-7	-	few	CASSAQGVTIHEQYF	TGTGCCAGCAGCGCGCAAGGGGTTACAATTCACGAGCAGTACTTC